Below, 29 T cell receptor beta chains from the same sample are listed, as sequenced in a study of T cells in Graves' hyperthyroidism and ophthalmopathy. Regions amplified from RNA transcripts were the TCR beta CDR3 regions. TCR CDR3 regions were first amplified by RT-PCR with HTBI primers. TCRdb independently ran MiXCR on the multiplex PCR reads; one entry per CDR3 protein. The sample shows roughly 500,000 distinct CDR3 sequences, roughly 25% of them seen only once. Source material: blood. These receptors all stem from a woman aged 30 to 39 with Graves' ophthalmopathy.

CDR3 loop: CASSEELGPQTTEAFF. Written as DNA, the CDR3 is TGCGCCAGCAGTGAGGAGTTGGGACCCCAGACCACTGAAGCTTTCTTT. The chain links TRBV10-1 to TRBJ1-1; D is perhaps TRBD1 (5 bases). V lost 2 bases to trimming and J lost 4 bases, with 17 bases between them. Germline V CDR1 and CDR2: WNHNN, SYGVQD (reference sequence). This CDR3 is 16 amino acids long.

This clonotype was counted many times. This chain links TRBV29-1 with TRBJ2-7; 8 bases line up with TRBD2. V lost 5 bases and J lost 1; bases outside the gene matches: 4. Germline V gene lookup returns CDR1 SQVTM and CDR2 ANQGSEA. The CDR3 sequence is 13 residues long. The CDR3, as DNA: TGCAGCGTTCTCGCGGGGGGTTCCTACGAGCAGTACTTC. Its protein product is CSVLAGGSYEQYF.

The chain employs TRBV6-1 and TRBJ1-1; D ambiguous. CDR1 is MNHNS, CDR2 SASEGT, per germline. V gave up 4 bases and J gave up 10 bases, with 22 bases separating them. CDR3 length: 15 amino acids. The CDR3 spells CASSGGDMNERGAFF. The CDR3 region has the DNA TGTGCCAGCAGTGGAGGAGACATGAACGAACGGGGAGCTTTCTTT.

This clonotype was recorded a few times. This may come from a read error, since a much larger clone is one base off. The V gene is TRBV27, the J gene TRBJ2-5; a weak D match, TRBD2 (5 bases). This CDR3 comprises 15 residues. CDR1 and CDR2 (germline): MNHEY, SMNVEV (reference sequence). DNA of the CDR3: TGTGCCAGCAGTTTAGGTCTAGCACCCTTGGAGACCAAGTACTTC. Translating it yields CASSLGLAPLETKYF.

This clonotype was picked up many times. The chain employs TRBV4-1 and TRBJ1-5; 8 bases agree with TRBD1. The V and J ends lost 4 bases and 5 bases, in that order; junction bases with no gene match: 13. Germline values: CDR1 MGHRA, CDR2 YSYEKL. This CDR3 region has 17 residues. CDR3 amino acids: CASSPTPGQGKHQPQHF. The CDR3 DNA reads TGCGCCAGCAGCCCAACCCCAGGACAGGGTAAGCATCAGCCCCAGCATTTT.

This clonotype appeared many times. The V gene is TRBV7-3, the J gene TRBJ1-1; no clear D. This CDR3 has 14 residues. V lost 3 bases and J 1 base, leaving 9 bases between the germline ends. CDR1 SGHTA and CDR2 FQGTGA come from the germline V gene. The DNA of the CDR3 is TGTGCCAGCAGCTTCGGTCCCTGGAACACTGAAGCTTTCTTT. This codes for CASSFGPWNTEAFF.

This clonotype has ten or more counts. V and J are TRBV12-3 or TRBV12-4 and TRBJ1-2; a possible D gene is TRBD1 (6 bases). The CDR3 runs 11 residues. Trimming left V 7 bases short and J 6 bases short, with 9 bases between. CDR3 sequence: CASTQGNGYTF. The CDR3 region has the DNA TGTGCCAGCACCCAGGGGAATGGCTACACCTTC.

This clonotype appeared many times. This chain uses TRBV12-3 or TRBV12-4 with TRBJ2-5, with D perhaps matching TRBD1 (5 bases). CDR3 length equals 16 residues. The V end was cut by 1 base, the J end by 1 base, with 13 bases between. The CDR3 region is CASSLGGQGFQETQYF. DNA for the CDR3: TGTGCCAGCAGTTTAGGTGGACAAGGGTTCCAAGAGACCCAGTACTTC.

The table lists this clonotype with many counts. This chain connects TRBV5-8 to TRBJ2-2; D may be TRBD1 or TRBD2 (5 bases each). This CDR3 spans 15 amino acids. From germline, CDR1 is SGHTS and CDR2 YDEGEE. The V gene lost 3 bases and the J gene lost 4 bases, with 13 bases spanning the gap. DNA for the CDR3: TGTGCCAGCAGCTCCGCCGGGACCTTCACCGGGGAGCTGTTTTTT. Translation: CASSSAGTFTGELFF.

Ten or more counts support this clonotype. This rearrangement joins TRBV29-1 to TRBJ2-7, with 7 bases identical to TRBD1. Germline V gene sequence: CDR1 SQVTM, CDR2 ANQGSEA. The ends lost 5 bases at V and 1 base at J; junction bases unmatched: 2. CDR3 length equals 12 residues. This CDR3 is CSVRQGSYEQYF. CDR3 in DNA: TGCAGCGTTAGACAGGGTTCCTACGAGCAGTACTTC.

The V gene is TRBV6-1, the J gene TRBJ2-7; 7 nucleotides match TRBD1. Germline lookup yields CDR1 MNHNS and CDR2 SASEGT. CDR3 length: 17 amino acids. V shed 6 bases and J 3 bases; nucleotides not matched to a gene: 17. The CDR3 sequence: CASRITGNRGVGYEQYF. CDR3 in DNA: TGTGCCAGCAGGATAACCGGTAACAGGGGAGTCGGCTACGAGCAGTACTTC.

The J gene is TRBJ1-6, the V gene TRBV12-3 or TRBV12-4; a possible D gene is TRBD1 (6 bases). Trimming removed 5 bases at V and 7 bases at J, with 12 bases between. This CDR3 region has 14 residues. The CDR3 DNA reads as TGTGCCAGCAGTCGCAGGGGTCGGAATTCACCCCTCCACTTT. It specifies CASSRRGRNSPLHF.

At least ten counts were recorded for this clonotype. The J gene is TRBJ2-5, the V gene TRBV30; TRBD2 matches 8 bases. Germline CDR1 is GTSNPN and CDR2 is SVGIG (reference sequence). V was pared by 5 bases and J by 4 bases, with 12 bases of the junction left unmatched. CDR3 length: 15 residues. CDR3 amino acids: CAWGLAGGLGETQYF. The CDR3 region has the DNA TGTGCCTGGGGACTGGCGGGGGGATTGGGAGAGACCCAGTACTTC.

This clonotype was detected ten times or more. V gene TRBV5-1 combines with J gene TRBJ1-3, with D perhaps TRBD1 (5 bases). Germline CDR1 is SGHRS and CDR2 is YFSETQ. This CDR3 spans 15 amino acids. The germline V and J ends were trimmed by 1 base and 2 bases, with 10 bases remaining between them. The CDR3 loop reads CASSLLGDPGNTIYF. The CDR3 region has the DNA TGCGCCAGCAGCTTGCTAGGGGATCCTGGAAACACCATATATTTT.

The rearrangement joins TRBV7-8 to TRBJ1-5; 7 nucleotides agree with TRBD1. Germline trimming cut 2 bases from V and 7 bases from J; bases unmatched to any gene: 14. From germline, CDR1 is SGHVS and CDR2 FQNEAQ. The CDR3 extends over 17 amino acids. CDR3 amino acids: CASSLNPPRQGGQPQHF. The CDR3 DNA reads TGTGCCAGCAGCTTAAACCCCCCCCGACAGGGTGGCCAGCCCCAGCATTTT. Full variable domain (outside the CDR3, taken from reference TRBV7-8 and TRBJ1-5): GAGVSQSPRYKVAKRGQDVALRCDPISGHVSLFWYQQALGQGPEFLTYFQNEAQLDKSGLPSDRFFAERPEGSVSTLKIQRTQQEDSAVYLCASSLNPPRQGGQPQHFGDGTRLSIL.

The CDR3: CSAYLGGAEETQYF. In DNA, the CDR3 is TGCAGTGCTTACCTCGGGGGGGCCGAAGAGACCCAGTACTTC. The J gene is TRBJ2-5, the V gene TRBV20-1; 8 positions match TRBD2. Losses at the gene ends were 5 bases for V and 3 bases for J; bases not matched to a gene: 8. This CDR3 region has 14 residues. Germline CDR1 DFQATT, CDR2 SNEGSKA (reference sequence).

The sample holds many counts of this clonotype. The chain links TRBV6-2 or TRBV6-3 to TRBJ2-2; D is perhaps TRBD1 (6 bases). This CDR3 contains 18 residues. The ends were cut back, 2 bases at V and 4 bases at J, with 20 bases in the middle. The germline gives CDR1 MNHEY, CDR2 SVGEGT. In DNA form, the CDR3 reads TGTGCCAGCAGTTACCTCCCCCTACAGGGCCGGGGCACCGGGGAGCTGTTTTTT. This codes for CASSYLPLQGRGTGELFF.

This clonotype has only a few counts. The chain employs TRBV20-1 and TRBJ2-7; D possibly uses TRBD1 or TRBD2 (5 bases each). Germline-derived CDR1 and CDR2 are DFQATT and SNEGSKA (reference sequence). The CDR3 length is 12 residues. The V end lost 5 bases, the J end lost 3 bases, and 11 bases lay between the germline ends. The CDR3 sequence: CSAPGPLYEQYF. The CDR3, as DNA: TGCAGTGCTCCGGGGCCCCTCTACGAGCAGTACTTC.

The J gene is TRBJ1-2, the V gene TRBV6-1; D might be TRBD1 (6 bases). Germline V CDR1 and CDR2: MNHNS, SASEGT. Trimming took off 6 bases at V and 7 bases at J, with 15 bases between the two ends. The CDR3 has 13 residues. CDR3: CASSSDRLSGYTF. CDR3 coding DNA: TGTGCCAGCAGCTCCGACAGGCTCTCTGGCTACACCTTC.

J is TRBJ2-7 and V is TRBV10-2, with 9 positions matching TRBD2. The CDR3 contains 12 residues. Losses at the gene ends were 6 bases for V and 7 bases for J; bases not matched to a gene: 4. CDR1 is WSHSY and CDR2 is SAAADI in the germline V gene. CDR3 loop: CASRDTSGEQYF. The CDR3 DNA reads TGCGCCAGCAGAGACACTAGCGGGGAGCAGTACTTC.

The chain has TRBV7-3 and TRBJ2-2; 10 bases map to TRBD2. Germline V gene data show CDR1 as SGHTA and CDR2 as FQGTGA. V dropped 0 bases and J dropped 6; count of bases not matched to a gene: 7. The CDR3 consists of 17 residues. The CDR3 region is CASSLTAGTSVSGELFF. CDR3 DNA sequence: TGTGCCAGCAGCTTAACAGCCGGGACTAGCGTCTCCGGGGAGCTGTTTTTT.

The chain employs TRBV6-1 and TRBJ2-7; D is ambiguous. Germline V CDR1 and CDR2: MNHNS, SASEGT. Trimming removed 4 bases at V and 1 base at J, with 11 bases between. The CDR3 spans 14 residues. The CDR3 spells CASSVDALSYEQYF. CDR3 in DNA: TGTGCCAGCAGTGTGGATGCACTTTCCTACGAGCAGTACTTC.

This clonotype was found a few times. The gene calls are TRBV13 and TRBJ2-7; TRBD1 is a possible D gene (6 bases). V was clipped by 5 bases and J by 3 bases, with 11 bases between them. Germline CDR1 and CDR2: PRHDT and FYEKMQ (reference sequence). This CDR3 has 13 amino acids. The CDR3 nucleotides are TGTGCCAGCAGCACAGGACAGTTCTACGAGCAGTACTTC. Its protein is CASSTGQFYEQYF.

This clonotype was seen repeatedly, ten times or more. The chain combines TRBV29-1 with TRBJ1-2; D possibly corresponds to TRBD1 (5 bases). The V end lost 6 bases, the J end lost 4 bases, and 18 bases lay between the germline ends. Looked up from germline, CDR1 is SQVTM and CDR2 is ANQGSEA. The CDR3 loop spans 14 amino acids. CDR3 sequence: CSVGGAPRLYGYTF. CDR3 coding DNA: TGCAGCGTCGGAGGGGCACCCCGCCTCTATGGCTACACCTTC.

At least ten counts were recorded for this clonotype. This chain joins TRBV30 and TRBJ2-4; 9 bases line up with TRBD2. CDR1 is GTSNPN, CDR2 SVGIG, per germline (reference sequence). The CDR3 is made up of 15 amino acids. V lost 3 bases and J lost 6; bases outside the gene matches: 9. CDR3 residues: CAWRTGRAGGNIQYF. The CDR3 coding sequence is TGTGCCTGGAGAACGGGGCGAGCGGGGGGAAACATTCAGTACTTC.

This clonotype was seen at least ten times. The CDR3 is CASRRQGGRFTF. CDR3 bases: TGTGCCAGCAGACGACAGGGAGGGAGGTTCACCTTC. The chain has TRBV6-5 and TRBJ1-2; 7 bases line up with TRBD1. J was trimmed by 13 bases and V by 6 bases; bases with no gene match: 11. Germline V gene data show CDR1 as MNHEY and CDR2 as SVGAGI. The CDR3 is 12 amino acids.

This clonotype was counted at least ten times. J is TRBJ1-5 and V is TRBV9; maybe TRBD1 (5 bases). The CDR3 has 15 residues. Germline CDR1 SGDLS, CDR2 YYNGEE. V lost 0 bases and J 2 bases, leaving 9 bases between the germline ends. The CDR3 coding sequence is TGTGCCAGCAGCGTAGCAGGGAATGGCAATCAGCCCCAGCATTTT. Residues: CASSVAGNGNQPQHF.

The CDR3 spells CASSQRRGLAFF. The CDR3 nucleotides read TGCGCCAGCAGCCAAAGGCGGGGGTTGGCTTTCTTT. The chain recombines TRBV4-1 with TRBJ1-1, with D perhaps TRBD1 (5 bases). The CDR3 totals 12 residues. Germline CDR1 MGHRA, CDR2 YSYEKL. Trimming pared 2 bases from V and 11 bases from J, leaving 12 bases between.

This clonotype was detected many times. This chain joins TRBV14 and TRBJ1-2, with D tentatively TRBD1 (6 bases). Germline V CDR1 and CDR2: SGHDN, FVKESK. Trimming removed 4 bases at V and 2 bases at J, with 17 bases between. This CDR3 is built from 16 residues. The CDR3 nucleotides read TGTGCCAGCAGCCCCACGGGGGCGGATTCCAACTATGGCTACACCTTC. Translated: CASSPTGADSNYGYTF.